This is a list of T cell receptor beta chains from one sample in a study of cytomegalovirus exposure and HLA in healthy donors. Produced via immunoSEQ multiplex PCR; TCRdb's table is partial and in-frame only. The sample table includes about 160,000 clones. Sequenced sample: PBMCs. The receptors here all came from a woman aged 60 to 75 in good health and CMV-seronegative. CDR3s include the opening cysteine and the closing phenylalanine or tryptophan. D genes are given only for firm matches.

CDR3 DNA: TGTGCCAGCAGCCTTCCGGGACTAGCGGGGGTCGGGGAGCTGTTTTTT; CDR3 protein: CASSLPGLAGVGELFF; V gene: TRBV7-9; J gene: TRBJ2-2; D gene: TRBD2
CDR3 DNA: TGTGCCAGCAGCTTACTCTTAGTGGGACAGGGTACAGATGAGCAGTTCTTC; CDR3 protein: CASSLLLVGQGTDEQFF; V gene: TRBV7-9; J gene: TRBJ2-1; D gene: TRBD1
CDR3 DNA: TGTGCCAGCTCACCCTCGACAGGGGAGGATTCACCCCTCCACTTT; CDR3 protein: CASSPSTGEDSPLHF; V gene: TRBV18; J gene: TRBJ1-6; D gene: TRBD1
CDR3 DNA: TGTGCCAACCCCCTAGGAGGGAGTTCCTACGAGCAGTACTTC; CDR3 protein: CANPLGGSSYEQYF; V gene: TRBV6-4; J gene: TRBJ2-7; D gene: NA
CDR3 DNA: TGTGCCAGCAGCTTCCCAGGCTACGAGCAGTACTTC; CDR3 protein: CASSFPGYEQYF; V gene: TRBV5-8; J gene: TRBJ2-7; D gene: NA
CDR3 DNA: TGTGCCAGCAGCTCCCAATTTCAAGGGGAACTGTTTTTT; CDR3 protein: CASSSQFQGELFF; V gene: TRBV7-8; J gene: TRBJ1-4; D gene: NA
CDR3 DNA: TGCGCCAGCAGCCTCGACAGGACCACCTACAATGAGCAGTTCTTC; CDR3 protein: CASSLDRTTYNEQFF; V gene: TRBV5-1; J gene: TRBJ2-1; D gene: NA
CDR3 DNA: TGTGCCAGCAGCTTGGTGGGACAAGGCGAGCAGTACTTC; CDR3 protein: CASSLVGQGEQYF; V gene: TRBV5-4; J gene: TRBJ2-7; D gene: NA
CDR3 DNA: TGTGCCAGCAGCGTAGAGCTGAACACAGATACGCAGTATTTT; CDR3 protein: CASSVELNTDTQYF; V gene: TRBV9; J gene: TRBJ2-3; D gene: NA
CDR3 DNA: TGTGCCAGCAGTTACCGGGACAGGGACTACGAGCAGTACTTC; CDR3 protein: CASSYRDRDYEQYF; V gene: TRBV6-5; J gene: TRBJ2-7; D gene: TRBD1
CDR3 DNA: TGTGCCAGCAGCGTGGCGGGACTAGCGGACACCGGGGAGCTGTTTTTT; CDR3 protein: CASSVAGLADTGELFF; V gene: TRBV9; J gene: TRBJ2-2; D gene: TRBD2
CDR3 DNA: TGTGCCAGCAGCTTAGGAGCGGGAGTAGAGACCCAGTACTTC; CDR3 protein: CASSLGAGVETQYF; V gene: TRBV7-3; J gene: TRBJ2-5; D gene: TRBD2
CDR3 DNA: TGTGCCAGCTCACCACTACAGGTGATAGGCACAGATACGCAGTATTTT; CDR3 protein: CASSPLQVIGTDTQYF; V gene: TRBV18; J gene: TRBJ2-3; D gene: NA
CDR3 DNA: TGTGCCAGCAGTTTATCCCCAACGCCGGGCACTGAAGCTTTCTTT; CDR3 protein: CASSLSPTPGTEAFF; V gene: TRBV27; J gene: TRBJ1-1; D gene: NA
CDR3 DNA: TGTGCCAGCGGTTTCAGGGGGCGCGAGCAGTTCTTC; CDR3 protein: CASGFRGREQFF; V gene: TRBV6-5; J gene: TRBJ2-1; D gene: TRBD1
CDR3 DNA: TGTGCCAGCAGGTCCAGTTCGACAGCCCCGAACACTGAAGCTTTCTTT; CDR3 protein: CASRSSSTAPNTEAFF; V gene: TRBV7-9; J gene: TRBJ1-1; D gene: NA
CDR3 DNA: TGCGCCAGCAGCTTGGCCCCTGACAGGGGGGCAGATACGCAGTATTTT; CDR3 protein: CASSLAPDRGADTQYF; V gene: TRBV5-1; J gene: TRBJ2-3; D gene: TRBD1
CDR3 DNA: TGTGCCAGCAGTCTACGGACAGGGACGGGTGGCTACACCTTC; CDR3 protein: CASSLRTGTGGYTF; V gene: TRBV6-6; J gene: TRBJ1-2; D gene: TRBD1
CDR3 DNA: TGTGCCAGCAGCTTAGACTCGACAGGGGGGTACGAGCAGTACTTC; CDR3 protein: CASSLDSTGGYEQYF; V gene: TRBV7-7; J gene: TRBJ2-7; D gene: TRBD1
CDR3 DNA: TGTGCCAGCAGTTTATTTAGTGGAGGGGATGCGGGTCAGCCCCAGCATTTT; CDR3 protein: CASSLFSGGDAGQPQHF; V gene: TRBV27; J gene: TRBJ1-5; D gene: NA